The clone carrying this T cell receptor beta chain was detected only once. Its specificity is not known. The record originates from a study of shared clonotypes between healthy human individuals. Looked up from germline, CDR1 is SGHNT and CDR2 is YYREEE (reference sequence). The CDR3 consists of 15 residues. Deletions cut 1 base from V and 2 bases from J, with 13 bases between. General observations from the study: Clonotypes which were not shared had lower generation probabilities than clonotypes that all four donors shared.

Assay runs were performed at deep level. The table came from immunoSEQ multiplex PCR; TCRdb's copy has only in-frame clones and leaves some out. The sample lists under 2,500,000 clones; about 94% were seen once. The sample was naive CD4+ T cells sorted from blood. Documented subset: CD45RA+ positively selected. The receptor was isolated from a man aged 18-30 years in good health. This chain joins TRBV5-4 and TRBJ2-7; D uncertain. For the CDR3, the DNA is TGTGCCAGCAGCTTGACTTGGCGGATCGCCTACGAGCAGTACTTC. It is translated as CASSLTWRIAYEQYF.